The 5 T cell receptor beta chains below come from one sample, sequenced in a study of blood T cell repertoires in COVID-19. Measured with immunoSEQ multiplex PCR; TCRdb has only the in-frame clones, and not every one. Counted here are 250,000 to 350,000 clones, around 82% occurring once; the ten biggest clones make up more than 15%. Sequenced: peripheral blood. The origin of the receptors is a person between 65 and 79 years old with COVID-19, enrolled during active disease.

This chain uses TRBV30 with TRBJ1-5; 8 bases agree with TRBD1. V was clipped by 1 base and J by 2 bases; unmatched bases: 10. Germline CDR1 and CDR2: GTSNPN and SVGIG (reference sequence). CDR3 length: 17 residues. CDR3 residues: CAWSGGRTGGGNQPQHF. In nucleotides, the CDR3 is TGTGCCTGGAGTGGGGGGCGTACAGGGGGTGGCAATCAGCCCCAGCATTTT. The full variable domain, its missing parts supplied by reference TRBV30 and TRBJ1-5, is SQTIHQWPATLVQPVGSPLSLECTVEGTSNPNLYWYRQAAGRGLQLLFYSVGIGQISSEVPQNLSASRPQDRQFILSSKKLLLSDSGFYLCAWSGGRTGGGNQPQHFGDGTRLSIL.

V is TRBV3-1 (or the pseudogene TRBV3-2) and J is TRBJ2-7; D not certain. The V end lost 1 base, the J end lost 4 bases, and 26 bases lay between the germline ends. Germline V gives CDR1 LGHDT, CDR2 YNNKEL (reference sequence). The length of the CDR3 is 19 residues. This CDR3 reads CASSQVRDKSPPLRYEQYF. CDR3 nucleotides: TGTGCCAGCAGCCAAGTCCGAGACAAATCTCCCCCCCTACGTTACGAGCAGTACTTC.

This clone showed up just once. V and J are TRBV10-3 and TRBJ1-3; no definite D call. V shed 2 bases and J shed 0 bases, with 8 bases lying between them. CDR1 and CDR2 from the germline V gene are ENHRY and SYGVKD. This CDR3 comprises 15 residues. CDR3 in DNA: TGTGCCATCAGTGAGGGGAGGAACTCTGGAAACACCATATATTTT. It translates to CAISEGRNSGNTIYF.

This chain connects TRBV28 to TRBJ2-1; the D gene is possibly TRBD2 (5 bases). Trimming took 6 bases from V and 3 from J, leaving 12 bases between them. The CDR3 extends over 14 amino acids. The V gene's germline CDR1 is MDHEN and CDR2 SYDVKM. CDR3 region: CASRKIDYYNEQFF. The CDR3 DNA follows: TGTGCCAGCAGGAAAATAGACTACTACAATGAGCAGTTCTTC.

The CDR3 nucleotides are TGTGCCAGCAGCCAAGTCCCCTCGGGACTAGCGGGCTTATACAATGAGCAGTTCTTC. The encoded protein is CASSQVPSGLAGLYNEQFF. The chain has TRBV3-1 (or the pseudogene TRBV3-2) and TRBJ2-1, with 12 bases that match TRBD2. The CDR3 runs to 19 residues. CDR1 and CDR2 (germline): LGHDT, YNNKEL (reference sequence). V trimming: 1 base; J trimming: 4 bases; junction bases outside the gene matches: 11.